This is a list of T cell receptor beta chains from one sample in a study of T cells in Graves' hyperthyroidism and ophthalmopathy. TCRdb independently ran MiXCR on the multiplex PCR reads; one entry per CDR3 protein. The sample records under 300,000 distinct CDR3 sequences, approximately 26% being singletons. Material: blood. These receptors all stem from a man between 35 and 55 years old with Graves' hyperthyroidism that later progressed to Graves' ophthalmopathy. Each CDR3 is given with its conserved first and last residue. Each record gives: V gene, J gene, D gene, clone size, CDR3 DNA, CDR3 protein. D genes are given only for firm matches. Clone size is shown for a subset of rows, as once, few, many or a class of expanded clone.

TRBV27	TRBJ1-1	.	.	TGTGCCAGCAGTTTATGGCAGGGCAAAACTGAAGCTTTCTTT	CASSLWQGKTEAFF
TRBV30	TRBJ2-5	.	many	TGTGCCTGGAGTGTACGGGCCAGACGTGAGACCCAGTACTTC	CAWSVRARRETQYF
TRBV2	TRBJ2-7	TRBD1	many	TGTGCCAGCAGTAGGGGCCCGACAGGGTCCTCCTACGAGCAGTACTTC	CASSRGPTGSSYEQYF
TRBV24-1	TRBJ2-5	.	.	TGTGCCACCAGTGAGCGAGGGGGAGAGACCCAGTACTTC	CATSERGGETQYF
TRBV30	TRBJ1-1	TRBD1	.	TGTGCCTGGAGTGGGCGAGACAGGGAAAATGAAGCTTTCTTT	CAWSGRDRENEAFF
TRBV19	TRBJ1-2	.	many	TGTGCCAGTAGCTCCGGGACTCCTTATGGCTACACCTTC	CASSSGTPYGYTF
TRBV4-1	TRBJ1-5	TRBD1	.	TGCGCCAGCAGCCAATCGGACAGGGAAGCTCAGCCCCAGCATTTT	CASSQSDREAQPQHF
TRBV12-5	TRBJ2-5	.	many	TGTGCTAGTGGTTGGGGCATTAGAGAGACCCAGTACTTC	CASGWGIRETQYF
TRBV2	TRBJ2-5	TRBD2	many	TGTGCCAGCAGAAGACTAGCGGGTTTCGGAGGGGAGACCCAGTACTTC	CASRRLAGFGGETQYF
TRBV24-1	TRBJ2-1	TRBD1	.	TGTGCCACCAGTGGAACCGGGACAGGGGGAAAGATCTGGGAGCAGTTCTTC	CATSGTGTGGKIWEQFF
TRBV24-1	TRBJ2-2	.	many	TGTGCCACCAGGGGGGGGCAGAACACCGGGGAGCTGTTTTTT	CATRGGQNTGELFF
TRBV6-1	TRBJ1-2	TRBD1	many	TGTGCCAGCAGTAGGGACAGGGAAAGAGGTGGCTACACCTTC	CASSRDRERGGYTF
TRBV12-3/TRBV12-4	TRBJ2-7	TRBD2	many	TGTGCCAGCAGTTTACCGAAAAACAGACTAGCGGGAGCCACCTACGAGCAGTACTTC	CASSLPKNRLAGATYEQYF
TRBV7-2	TRBJ2-5	.	.	TGTGCCAGCAGCCCGGGACCCCGCCGGGAGACCCAGTACTTC	CASSPGPRRETQYF
TRBV2	TRBJ1-2	.	.	TGTGCCAGCAGTGCTCCCGGGAACTATGGCTACACCTTC	CASSAPGNYGYTF
TRBV5-1	TRBJ1-1	TRBD1	.	TGCGCCAGCAGCCCCGGGACAGGGGATAACACTGAAGCTTTCTTT	CASSPGTGDNTEAFF
TRBV15	TRBJ2-4	TRBD2	many	TGTGCCACCAGCAGAGGGGGTTTAGCGGGAGTCAAAAACATTCAGTACTTC	CATSRGGLAGVKNIQYF
TRBV6-5	TRBJ2-7	.	once	TGTGCCAGCAGTTACTCCAAAACCTACGAGCAGTACTTC	CASSYSKTYEQYF
TRBV5-1	TRBJ2-5	.	many	TGCGCCAGCAGCTTGGTGGGGGGAGCTGGGGAGACCCAGTACTTC	CASSLVGGAGETQYF
TRBV27	TRBJ1-2	.	many	TGTGCCAGCAGTGACCACGCATTTATACAGGGCGCGATCTATGGCTACACCTTC	CASSDHAFIQGAIYGYTF
TRBV6-2/TRBV6-3	TRBJ2-7	.	.	TGTGCCAGCAGTCAAAGGTATGAGCAGTACTTC	CASSQRYEQYF
TRBV5-1	TRBJ2-7	.	many	TGCGCCAGCAGCTTCGGGAAGGGGGAGCCGGACGAGCAGTACTTC	CASSFGKGEPDEQYF
TRBV6-2/TRBV6-3	TRBJ1-5	.	.	TGTGCCAGCAGTTACGACGTAGTGGCTCAGCCCCAGCATTTT	CASSYDVVAQPQHF
TRBV10-3	TRBJ2-7	TRBD2	many	TGTGCCATCAGCCGGACTAGCGGGAGGGCCGTGCCCTACGAGCAGTACTTC	CAISRTSGRAVPYEQYF
TRBV5-1	TRBJ2-7	.	many	TGCGCCAGCAGAACCCAGGTGGGGGCCTACGAGCAGTACTTC	CASRTQVGAYEQYF
TRBV5-1	TRBJ1-1	.	.	TGCGCCAGCAGCTCTGGAAGACAGGCGAACACTGAAGCTTTCTTT	CASSSGRQANTEAFF
TRBV19	TRBJ1-2	TRBD1	many	TGTGCCAGTAGTAAGGGACAGACCGGCGTAACGGATGGCTACACCTTC	CASSKGQTGVTDGYTF
TRBV6-5	TRBJ2-7	.	many	TGTGCCAGCAGTCGGGGCAGGGAGGCCTACGAGCAGTACTTC	CASSRGREAYEQYF
TRBV28	TRBJ1-2	.	many	TGTGCCAGCAGTTTGGGCGGAAACTATGGCTACACCTTC	CASSLGGNYGYTF
TRBV4-2	TRBJ2-5	TRBD1	.	TGTGCCAGCAGCCAAGGGGACAGGGGGGAAGAGACCCAGTACTTC	CASSQGDRGEETQYF
TRBV30	TRBJ1-3	.	many	TGTGCCTGGGGACCCGGGACCCCAGGAAACACCATATATTTT	CAWGPGTPGNTIYF
TRBV11-1	TRBJ2-3	.	many	TGTGCCAGCAGCTTCGCGCGGAGTGAGAGCACAGATACGCAGTATTTT	CASSFARSESTDTQYF
TRBV24-1	TRBJ2-3	.	many	TGTGCCACCAGTGATTTTGGAACAGATACGCAGTATTTT	CATSDFGTDTQYF
TRBV9	TRBJ1-3	TRBD1	many	TGTGCCAGCAGCGTAGGGGACCCCGGGACAGGGTTGAACACCATATATTTT	CASSVGDPGTGLNTIYF
TRBV5-1	TRBJ2-6	.	few	TGCGCCAGCAGCCCTTGGACTGGGGCCAACGTCCTGACTTTC	CASSPWTGANVLTF
TRBV19	TRBJ2-7	TRBD1	many	TGTGCCAGTAGTATAGTGGGACAGGGGACCTACGAGCAGTACTTC	CASSIVGQGTYEQYF
TRBV2	TRBJ1-1	TRBD1	many	TGTGCCAGCAGTCCTTCGACAGGGATGAACACTGAAGCTTTCTTT	CASSPSTGMNTEAFF
TRBV6-2/TRBV6-3	TRBJ2-2	.	few	TGTGCCAGCAGTTATTCGGTTGAGAACACCGGGGAGCTGTTTTTT	CASSYSVENTGELFF
TRBV20-1	TRBJ1-5	.	.	TGCAGTGCTAGGGAGGGACTTAGCCCCTTTAGCAATCAGCCCCAGCATTTT	CSAREGLSPFSNQPQHF
TRBV12-3/TRBV12-4	TRBJ2-2	TRBD2	many	TGTGCCAGCAGTTGGTGCGGCGGGGGAGACACCGGGGAGCTGTTTTTT	CASSWCGGGDTGELFF
TRBV12-3/TRBV12-4	TRBJ1-3	.	.	TGTGCCAGCAGTACGACAGGCTCTGGAAACACCATATATTTT	CASSTTGSGNTIYF
TRBV29-1	TRBJ1-5	.	few	TGCAGCGCCCTGACAGGATATAGCAATCAGCCCCAGCATTTT	CSALTGYSNQPQHF
TRBV12-3/TRBV12-4	TRBJ2-2	.	many	TGTGCCAGCTCCGGCTACTCCAACACCGGGGAGCTGTTTTTT	CASSGYSNTGELFF
TRBV12-3/TRBV12-4	TRBJ2-7	.	many	TGTGCCAGCAGACAGACAGGCGTCTACGAGCAGTACTTC	CASRQTGVYEQYF
TRBV6-1	TRBJ2-7	TRBD1	.	TGTGCCAGCACCTTAAGGTGGACAGGGGTCGACTTC	CASTLRWTGVDF
TRBV15	TRBJ1-6	TRBD1	many	TGTGCCACCAGCGAGAACCGAGTTGGGACAGGAGGTTCACCCCTCCACTTT	CATSENRVGTGGSPLHF
TRBV30	TRBJ2-7	.	many	TGTGCCTGGAAAAGGCGCTTAGCGGCCTACGAGCAGTACTTC	CAWKRRLAAYEQYF
TRBV19	TRBJ2-5	.	many	TGTGCCAGTAGTATCTTGGAGACCCAGTACTTC	CASSILETQYF
TRBV19	TRBJ1-5	.	many	TGTGCCAGTAGTATTATTAAGACTGCTACCAGTGGTCAGCCCCAGCATTTT	CASSIIKTATSGQPQHF
TRBV19	TRBJ1-5	.	many	TGTGCCAGTAGTATCGCTCAGGGAGGTGGGAATCAGCCCCAGCATTTT	CASSIAQGGGNQPQHF
TRBV30	TRBJ2-7	.	many	TGTGCCTGGAGTGTATCCAGGTTGGACGAGCAGTACTTC	CAWSVSRLDEQYF
TRBV20-1	TRBJ1-1	TRBD1	many	TGCAGTGCTAGAGATTTGGGGACAGGGGACACTGAAGCTTTCTTT	CSARDLGTGDTEAFF
TRBV6-2/TRBV6-3	TRBJ2-7	.	.	TGTGCCAGCAGTTCTCAGCGGGTAAGCTCCTACGAGCAGTACTTC	CASSSQRVSSYEQYF
TRBV28	TRBJ1-5	.	many	TGTGCCAGCAGCCTCCATCAGCCCCAGCATTTT	CASSLHQPQHF
TRBV12-3/TRBV12-4	TRBJ1-3	.	many	TGTGCCAGCAGTTCCAAATCTGGAAACACCATATATTTT	CASSSKSGNTIYF
TRBV30	TRBJ2-7	.	many	TGTGCCTGGACCACCCGGACCTCCCTGGCGGCCCACTACGAGCAGTACTTC	CAWTTRTSLAAHYEQYF
TRBV11-2	TRBJ1-3	TRBD1	.	TGTGCCAGCAGCTTGGAGGGGGCGCGTGGTGGAAACACCATATATTTT	CASSLEGARGGNTIYF